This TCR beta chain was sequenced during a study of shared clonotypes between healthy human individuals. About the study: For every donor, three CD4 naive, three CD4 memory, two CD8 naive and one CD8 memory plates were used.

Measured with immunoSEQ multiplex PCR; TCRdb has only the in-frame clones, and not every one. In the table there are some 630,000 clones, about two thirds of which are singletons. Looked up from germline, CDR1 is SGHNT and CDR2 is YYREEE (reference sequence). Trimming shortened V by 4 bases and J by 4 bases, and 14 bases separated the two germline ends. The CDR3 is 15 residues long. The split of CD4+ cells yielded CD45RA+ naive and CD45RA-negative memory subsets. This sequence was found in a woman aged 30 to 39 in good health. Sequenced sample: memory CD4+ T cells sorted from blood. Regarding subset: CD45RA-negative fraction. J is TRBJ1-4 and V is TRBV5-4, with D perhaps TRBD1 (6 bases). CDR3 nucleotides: TGTGCCAGCAGCCAGAACCGGGACAATAATGAAAAACTGTTTTTT. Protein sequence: CASSQNRDNNEKLFF.